This TCR beta chain was sequenced in a study of human T cells and chemical hapten exposure. Turning to the study itself: Small volume differences among pooled libraries mainly caused per-sample TCR yield variation.

Findings of the study overall: The number of TCRs over 1 in 1000 frequency stayed unchanged after DPC.

This clonotype was picked up many times. Antigen specificity is unknown. Whole blood that had not been fractionated was the source of extracted total RNA. V was trimmed by 4 bases and J by 2 bases, leaving 12 bases between them. CDR1 and CDR2 from the germline V gene are SEHNR and FQNEAQ (reference sequence). The CDR3 has 15 amino acids. How the authors handled the data: Between about 23,224 and 700,000 TCRs appeared in each sample, and the median stood at 95,638. TCRdb reanalysed the 5' RACE reads using MiXCR and keeps one entry per CDR3 protein. What appears here as the V and J calls and clone size reflects TCRdb's work, not the paper's. The sample lists 130,000 or so distinct CDR3 sequences, about 4.3% occurring once.

The V and J genes are TRBV7-9 and TRBJ2-1; D unresolved. The source is a female donor in good health. For the CDR3, the DNA is TGTGCCAGCAGCTCCCCGGCGGAAGCCTACAATGAGCAGTTCTTC. It yields the protein CASSSPAEAYNEQFF.